This passage covers 18 T cell receptor beta chains from one sample sequenced in a study of PD-1 blockade in classical Hodgkin lymphoma. Every one of the patients relapsed after autologous stem cell transplantation (brentuximab vedotin exposure was variable). The protocol was immunoSEQ multiplex PCR, while the TCRdb copy is restricted to in-frame clones and leaves out a portion. The sample holds 150,000 or so clones, around four fifths seen once. The input for sequencing was peripheral blood mononuclear cells (PBMCs), taken before the second cycle of nivolumab. These receptor sequences come from a human donor with classical Hodgkin lymphoma.

This clone showed up just a few times. V gene TRBV15 combines with J gene TRBJ2-1; TRBD1 might be the D (6 bases). Per the germline V gene, CDR1 is LNHNV and CDR2 is YYDKDF (reference sequence). The length of the CDR3 is 16 residues. Trimming removed 3 bases at V and 9 bases at J, with 21 bases between. The DNA for the CDR3 is TGTGCCACCAGCAGGTCCATTTTGGGGGAAGGGGGTGAGCAGTTCTTC. Translated, it gives CATSRSILGEGGEQFF.

This clone is a singleton in its sample. This chain uses TRBV7-2 with TRBJ1-3; D is ambiguous. The CDR3 spans 15 residues. Germline CDR1 SGHTA, CDR2 FQGNSA. Between the trimmed V and J ends, which lost 2 bases and 3 bases, there was a span of 11 bases. The CDR3 DNA sequence: TGTGCCAGCAGCTTACTATCCGGCCGTGGAAACACCATATATTTT. Amino acids: CASSLLSGRGNTIYF. The entire variable domain, with the rest obtained from reference TRBV7-2 and TRBJ1-3, is as follows: GAGVSQSPSNKVTEKGKDVELRCDPISGHTALYWYRQSLGQGLEFLIYFQGNSAPDKSGLPSDRFSAERTGGSVSTLTIQRTQQEDSAVYLCASSLLSGRGNTIYFGEGSWLTVV.

The rearrangement links TRBV27 to TRBJ1-5; 9 bases map to TRBD1. Germline CDR1 reads MNHEY; CDR2 reads SMNVEV (reference sequence). The length of the CDR3 is 16 residues. V gave up 2 bases and J gave up 5 bases; unmatched junction bases: 7. The CDR3, as DNA: TGTGCCAGCAGTTTAGGTGGGACAGGGCCTTATCAGCCCCAGCATTTT. The encoded protein is CASSLGGTGPYQPQHF.

This clone appeared once. This chain joins TRBV5-1 and TRBJ1-2, with D maybe TRBD1 (5 bases). The CDR3 is made up of 15 amino acids. From germline, CDR1 is SGHRS and CDR2 YFSETQ. Trimming cost V 1 base and J 5 bases, with 15 bases left between them. The CDR3 DNA follows: TGCGCCAGCAGCTTGAGCTCCAGGGCGGATTATGGCTACACCTTC. Residues: CASSLSSRADYGYTF.

The CDR3 bases are TGTGCCAGCAGCTTAGGGTCAGTGAACACTGAAGCTTTCTTT. Translating it yields CASSLGSVNTEAFF. The chain uses TRBV7-9 and TRBJ1-1; D not resolved. The CDR3 contains 14 residues. V lost 1 base and J lost 0, with 6 bases in between. From germline, CDR1 is SEHNR and CDR2 FQNEAQ (reference sequence).

V usage is TRBV6-6 and J usage is TRBJ1-2, with 7 bases aligning to TRBD1. Germline values: CDR1 MNHNY, CDR2 SVGAGI (reference sequence). The CDR3 has 15 amino acids. With V trimmed by 6 bases and J by 2 bases, 9 bases remained unmatched. Written as DNA, the CDR3 is TGTGCCAGCAGCCAACCGGGGGACAGCAACTATGGCTACACCTTC. Translation: CASSQPGDSNYGYTF.

V is TRBV5-1 and J is TRBJ2-1; D is ambiguous. CDR3 length: 13 residues. V was shortened by 1 base and J by 6 bases, with 8 bases between the two germline ends. CDR1 is SGHRS and CDR2 is YFSETQ in the germline V gene. CDR3 region: CASSLSTGNEQFF. The CDR3 DNA reads as TGCGCCAGCAGCTTGTCTACGGGCAATGAGCAGTTCTTC.

This sequence joins TRBV28 and TRBJ1-1; no reliable D call. The V gene's germline CDR1 is MDHEN and CDR2 SYDVKM. The CDR3 consists of 12 residues. Deletions cut 5 bases from V and 5 bases from J, with 9 bases between. The CDR3 reads CASSPRGTEAFF. DNA for the CDR3: TGTGCCAGCAGTCCCCGCGGGACTGAAGCTTTCTTT.

In its sample, this clone was seen once. The chain couples TRBV28 to TRBJ2-5; TRBD2 might be the D (6 bases). The CDR3 is 13 residues long. V lost 7 bases and J 7 bases, leaving 16 bases between the germline ends. Germline loops: CDR1 MDHEN, CDR2 SYDVKM. CDR3 DNA: TGTGCCAGCACGGGGACTCCTACGAGGACCCAGTACTTC. Its protein product is CASTGTPTRTQYF.

The DNA for the CDR3 is TGTGCCAGTAGTTTGTCCGGGAGTGAAAAACTGTTTTTT. It translates to CASSLSGSEKLFF. This chain links TRBV19 with TRBJ1-4; D remains ambiguous. V gave up 5 bases and J gave up 7 bases, with 11 bases separating them. Germline lookup yields CDR1 LNHDA and CDR2 SQIVND (reference sequence). This CDR3 region has 13 residues.

In this sample, this clone turned up a few times. The J gene is TRBJ2-3, the V gene TRBV19; TRBD2 matches at 12 bases. Trimming removed 6 bases from V and 0 bases from J; junction bases left unmatched: 16. Germline values: CDR1 LNHDA, CDR2 SQIVND (reference sequence). The CDR3 is 20 residues long. The CDR3 DNA sequence: TGTGCCAGTAGCGGGGCGAGTCTAGCGGGGGGGCACCCTAGCACAGATACGCAGTATTTT. Protein sequence: CASSGASLAGGHPSTDTQYF.

The V gene is TRBV7-9, the J gene TRBJ2-5; D might be TRBD1 (6 bases). This CDR3 is built from 13 residues. The V and J ends lost 6 bases and 3 bases respectively, with 11 bases between them. Germline loops: CDR1 SEHNR, CDR2 FQNEAQ (reference sequence). The CDR3 is CASRGDTEETQYF. The CDR3 DNA reads TGTGCCAGCAGAGGGGACACGGAAGAGACCCAGTACTTC.

This chain uses TRBV30 with TRBJ2-5; a possible D gene is TRBD2 (7 bases). This CDR3 is built from 13 residues. Germline V gene data show CDR1 as GTSNPN and CDR2 as SVGIG (reference sequence). The germline V and J ends were trimmed by 5 bases and 4 bases, with 14 bases remaining between them. The chain's CDR3 is CAWATGGPETQYF. CDR3 DNA: TGTGCCTGGGCCACGGGGGGCCCAGAGACCCAGTACTTC.

This chain joins TRBV4-1 and TRBJ2-1; 7 nucleotides line up with TRBD2. Germline values: CDR1 MGHRA, CDR2 YSYEKL. V was clipped by 4 bases and J by 4 bases; unmatched bases: 7. This CDR3 is 15 amino acids long. The CDR3 DNA reads as TGCGCCAGCAGCCGACTAGCTGGGGATTACAATGAGCAGTTCTTC. It yields the protein CASSRLAGDYNEQFF.

This rearrangement joins TRBV19 to TRBJ1-2, with D possibly matching TRBD1 (5 bases). The V and J ends lost 4 bases and 1 base respectively, with 13 bases between them. The CDR3 is 15 residues long. Germline V gives CDR1 LNHDA, CDR2 SQIVND (reference sequence). In nucleotides, the CDR3 is TGTGCCAGTAGTAGTGTGACAGCGTATAACTATGGCTACACCTTC. Its translation: CASSSVTAYNYGYTF. Full variable domain (outside the CDR3, taken from reference TRBV19 and TRBJ1-2): DGGITQSPKYLFRKEGQNVTLSCEQNLNHDAMYWYRQDPGQGLRLIYYSQIVNDFQKGDIAEGYSVSREKKESFPLTVTSAQKNPTAFYLCASSSVTAYNYGYTFGSGTRLTVV.

The CDR3 protein is CASGNDRVVTEAFF. DNA of the CDR3: TGTGCCAGTGGGAACGACAGGGTCGTCACTGAAGCTTTCTTT. The gene calls are TRBV19 and TRBJ1-1; 7 bases line up with TRBD1. The CDR3 totals 14 residues. The germline V gene encodes CDR1 LNHDA and CDR2 SQIVND (reference sequence). V lost 8 bases and J lost 4; bases outside the gene matches: 10.

This rearrangement joins TRBV7-8 to TRBJ2-1, with TRBD2 matching 11 bases. The CDR3 is 16 amino acids. V lost 2 bases to trimming and J lost 6 bases; unmatched junction nucleotides: 6. Germline assignment: CDR1 SGHVS and CDR2 FQNEAQ. CDR3 protein: CASSLIPSGRRNEQFF. In DNA, the CDR3 is TGTGCCAGCAGCTTAATTCCTAGCGGGAGGCGCAATGAGCAGTTCTTC.

This sequence joins TRBV19 and TRBJ1-3, with D uncertain. The V end was cut by 5 bases, the J end by 0 bases, with 8 bases between. Per germline, CDR1 LNHDA and CDR2 SQIVND (reference sequence). CDR3 length: 14 residues. The CDR3 is CASSLITSGNTIYF. CDR3 sequence (DNA): TGTGCCAGTAGTCTGATAACCTCTGGAAACACCATATATTTT.